These 19 T cell receptor beta chains originate from one sample sequenced in a study of blood T cell repertoires in COVID-19. Profiling relied on immunoSEQ multiplex PCR, and the TCRdb table lists in-frame clones only, not all of them. In the table there are around 120,000 clones, 79% of which are singletons. Sequencing was performed on peripheral blood. The source of these receptors is a woman older than 75 with acute or convalescent COVID-19.

The chain joins TRBV7-9 to TRBJ2-4; possible D gene TRBD1, 6 bases. V shed 5 bases and J shed 0 bases, with 8 bases lying between them. Germline V gene sequence: CDR1 SEHNR, CDR2 FQNEAQ (reference sequence). CDR3 length: 14 amino acids. The CDR3 reads CASSPGVAKNIQYF. The CDR3 DNA sequence: TGTGCCAGCAGCCCAGGGGTAGCCAAAAACATTCAGTACTTC.

In this sample, this clone turned up a few times. This chain connects TRBV15 to TRBJ1-2; the D gene is possibly TRBD1 (5 bases). V gave up 0 bases and J gave up 5 bases, with 7 bases separating them. The CDR3 extends over 13 amino acids. Germline lookup yields CDR1 LNHNV and CDR2 YYDKDF (reference sequence). The CDR3, as DNA: TGTGCCACCAGCAGAGATCGGGGGTATGGCTACACCTTC. It codes for CATSRDRGYGYTF.

The V and J genes are TRBV9 and TRBJ2-1, with 9 nucleotides matching TRBD1. The germline V gene has CDR1 SGDLS and CDR2 YYNGEE. J lost 4 bases, V lost 5 bases, and 10 bases had no gene match. The CDR3 has 16 amino acids. CDR3 nucleotide sequence: TGTGCCAGCAGTGACCGACCGGGACAGGGATACAATGAGCAGTTCTTC. Its protein is CASSDRPGQGYNEQFF. The complete variable domain, with remaining parts taken from reference TRBV9 and TRBJ2-1, reads DSGVTQTPKHLITATGQRVTLRCSPRSGDLSVYWYQQSLDQGLQFLIQYYNGEERAKGNILERFSAQQFPDLHSELNLSSLELGDSALYFCASSDRPGQGYNEQFFGPGTRLTVL.

Concerning this clone: Germline is not matched at one junction end, which may reflect a read error. This rearrangement joins TRBV27 to TRBJ2-2; D is possibly TRBD2 (6 bases). This CDR3 contains 16 residues. Germline V gene sequence: CDR1 MNHEY, CDR2 SMNVEV (reference sequence). CDR3 in amino acids: CTSSYPPGLYTGELFF. The CDR3 DNA reads TGTACCAGCAGTTATCCCCCGGGACTTTACACCGGGGAGCTGTTTTTT.

This chain uses TRBV4-2 with TRBJ1-3; 8 bases match TRBD1. The V and J ends lost 4 bases and 2 bases, in that order; junction bases with no gene match: 10. The germline V gene has CDR1 LGHNA and CDR2 YNFKEQ. The CDR3 extends over 17 amino acids. CDR3: CASSLETGTGTGNTIYF. As DNA, the CDR3 is TGTGCCAGCAGCCTAGAGACCGGGACAGGTACTGGAAACACCATATATTTT.

This chain joins TRBV28 and TRBJ1-2; 9 bases map to TRBD1. Trimming took 4 bases from V and 5 from J; bases not matched to a gene: 8. The CDR3 loop spans 15 amino acids. Per germline, CDR1 MDHEN and CDR2 SYDVKM. Here the CDR3 reads CASSYDRGSSYGYTF. The CDR3, as DNA: TGTGCCAGCAGTTACGACAGGGGGAGTTCATATGGCTACACCTTC.

The rearrangement uses TRBV10-3 and TRBJ2-3; 10 bases line up with TRBD2. Germline V gene data show CDR1 as ENHRY and CDR2 as SYGVKD. There are 14 residues in the CDR3. V lost 6 bases and J lost 0; bases outside the gene matches: 0. The CDR3 sequence is CAIRTSGSTDTQYF. Written as DNA, the CDR3 is TGTGCCATCAGGACTAGCGGGAGCACAGATACGCAGTATTTT.

This rearrangement joins TRBV28 to TRBJ1-2; no reliable D call. Trimming stripped 2 bases from V and 4 bases from J, with 5 bases between. The CDR3 is made up of 12 amino acids. The germline CDR1 and CDR2 sequences are MDHEN and SYDVKM. The CDR3 region has the DNA TGTGCCAGCAGTTTACAGTCCTATGGCTACACCTTC. Protein product: CASSLQSYGYTF.

The chain employs TRBV28 and TRBJ2-7; 7 nucleotides agree with TRBD2. The junction had 9 bases not matched to a gene; V was cut back by 7 bases and J by 3 bases. The CDR3 has 14 residues. Germline V CDR1 and CDR2: MDHEN, SYDVKM. The CDR3 DNA follows: TGTGCCAGCACGAACCGGCGGGGGTACTACGAGCAGTACTTC. It encodes CASTNRRGYYEQYF. The whole variable domain, filled in from reference TRBV28 and TRBJ2-7, reads DVKVTQSSRYLVKRTGEKVFLECVQDMDHENMFWYRQDPGLGLRLIYFSYDVKMKEKGDIPEGYSVSREKKERFSLILESASTNQTSMYLCASTNRRGYYEQYFGPGTRLTVT.

This clone appeared a single time. The chain links TRBV5-1 to TRBJ2-2; possibly TRBD2 for D (6 bases). Germline assignment: CDR1 SGHRS and CDR2 YFSETQ. The V end was cut by 0 bases, the J end by 2 bases, with 11 bases between. The CDR3 has 16 residues. This CDR3 is CASSLAEGPNTGELFF. The CDR3 nucleotides read TGCGCCAGCAGCTTGGCGGAGGGGCCAAACACCGGGGAGCTGTTTTTT. The full variable domain, its missing parts supplied by reference TRBV5-1 and TRBJ2-2, is KAGVTQTPRYLIKTRGQQVTLSCSPISGHRSVSWYQQTPGQGLQFLFEYFSETQRNKGNFPGRFSGRQFSNSRSEMNVSTLELGDSALYLCASSLAEGPNTGELFFGEGSRLTVL.

V usage is TRBV4-1 and J usage is TRBJ1-2, with a weak D call TRBD1 (5 bases). This CDR3 is built from 16 residues. In germline, CDR1 is MGHRA, CDR2 YSYEKL. V lost 0 bases and J 7 bases, leaving 18 bases between the germline ends. The DNA of the CDR3 is TGCGCCAGCAGCCAAGACCCCGCCGGCCCTAGGGGTGGCTACACCTTC. Its protein is CASSQDPAGPRGGYTF.

J is TRBJ2-7 and V is TRBV6-5, with D perhaps matching TRBD1 (6 bases). Trimming stripped 0 bases from V and 6 bases from J, with 18 bases between. CDR1 is MNHEY, CDR2 SVGAGI, per germline. This CDR3 comprises 16 residues. The CDR3 coding sequence is TGTGCCAGCAGTTACTCGGGGGCAGGAGGCCCGGGCGAGCAGTACTTC. As protein: CASSYSGAGGPGEQYF.

The rearrangement links TRBV5-1 to TRBJ2-1; possible D gene TRBD2, 5 bases. Germline CDR1 and CDR2: SGHRS and YFSETQ. Trimming shortened V by 3 bases and J by 2 bases, and 6 bases separated the two germline ends. This CDR3 has 13 amino acids. CDR3 region: CASSSGTYNEQFF. The CDR3 region has the DNA TGCGCCAGCAGCTCCGGGACCTACAATGAGCAGTTCTTC.

The chain carries TRBV2 and TRBJ2-7; D unresolved. CDR3 size: 12 residues. V dropped 5 bases and J dropped 0 bases, with 5 bases sitting between them. CDR1 and CDR2 from the germline V gene are SNHLY and FYNNEI. CDR3 amino acids: CASSWSSYEQYF. For the CDR3, the DNA is TGTGCCAGCAGTTGGAGCTCCTACGAGCAGTACTTC.

The chain is built from TRBV20-1 and TRBJ1-2, with a weak D call TRBD1 (5 bases). The V and J ends lost 3 bases and 8 bases respectively, with 10 bases between them. Germline lookup yields CDR1 DFQATT and CDR2 SNEGSKA (reference sequence). This CDR3 region has 11 residues. CDR3 sequence reads: CSARRRDGYTF. CDR3 DNA: TGCAGTGCTAGGAGGAGGGACGGCTACACCTTC.

The chain is built from TRBV2 and TRBJ1-3; perhaps TRBD1 as D (5 bases). This CDR3 region has 13 residues. In germline, CDR1 is SNHLY, CDR2 FYNNEI. Trimming shortened V by 10 bases and J by 0 bases, and 10 bases separated the two germline ends. The CDR3 region is CATTGLSGNTIYF. The CDR3, as DNA: TGTGCCACAACAGGCCTCTCTGGAAACACCATATATTTT.

The chain couples TRBV7-2 to TRBJ2-1; TRBD2 agrees at 12 bases. The CDR3 loop spans 16 amino acids. The ends lost 1 base at V and 4 bases at J; junction bases unmatched: 2. Germline assignment: CDR1 SGHTA and CDR2 FQGNSA. This CDR3 is CASSLDGLAGYNEQFF. CDR3 DNA sequence: TGTGCCAGCAGCTTAGACGGACTAGCGGGGTACAATGAGCAGTTCTTC.

The chain links TRBV2 to TRBJ2-3; 11 bases map to TRBD2. The V segment lost 2 bases and the J segment 5 bases; nucleotides outside the gene matches: 6. Germline CDR1 is SNHLY and CDR2 is FYNNEI. There are 16 residues in the CDR3. The CDR3 spells CASSEKVAGGLDTQYF. The CDR3 DNA follows: TGTGCCAGCAGTGAAAAAGTAGCGGGGGGGTTAGATACGCAGTATTTT. Full variable domain (missing parts from reference TRBV2 and TRBJ2-3): EPEVTQTPSHQVTQMGQEVILRCVPISNHLYFYWYRQILGQKVEFLVSFYNNEISEKSEIFDDQFSVERPDGSNFTLKIRSTKLEDSAMYFCASSEKVAGGLDTQYFGPGTRLTVL.

The chain links TRBV5-1 to TRBJ2-7; the match to TRBD2 covers 7 bases. The CDR3 is 15 residues long. After removal of 4 bases from V and 4 bases from J, the junction contained 11 bases not matched to a gene. In germline, CDR1 is SGHRS, CDR2 YFSETQ. CDR3 loop: CASSPAGGSIYEQYF. The CDR3 nucleotides are TGCGCCAGCAGCCCTGCGGGCGGGAGTATATACGAGCAGTACTTC.